This T cell receptor beta chain was profiled in a study of early stage breast cancer tumors. At the level of the study: About 70% of the 16 invasive tumors were ER+, PR+ and HER2-. General study points: Blood repertoires resembled normal breast more than tumor. Enriched TCRB sequences shared across patients were mostly commonly generated sequences. Tumors had approximately 2.5-fold higher T cell density than normal breast.

Sequencing was performed with immunoSEQ multiplex PCR; in TCRdb, only in-frame clones are kept and a portion is missing. This sample has nearly 70,000 clones, with less than 90% found just once. V was trimmed by 4 bases and J by 4 bases, leaving 9 bases between them. CDR1 SGHKS and CDR2 YYEKEE come from the germline V gene (reference sequence). The CDR3 has 13 amino acids. The sample holds one count of this clone. What it binds is not known. The J gene is TRBJ1-3, the V gene TRBV5-5, with D uncertain. The specimen sequenced was blood. The receptor comes from a person in their 40s with breast cancer. CDR3 nucleotides: TGTGCCAGCAGCCCGAGTACGGGAAACACCATATATTTT. It yields the protein CASSPSTGNTIYF.